This TCR beta chain was observed in a study of Ad26.COV2.S vaccination and SARS-CoV-2 variants. Study in general: Donor was assigned to the Ad26.COV2.S arm of trial COV1001. General study findings and limits: Vaccine and placebo recipients had similar non-spike TCR breadth.

V shed 7 bases and J shed 3 bases, with 12 bases lying between them. Germline V CDR1 and CDR2: LNHDA, SQIVND (reference sequence). The CDR3 is made up of 13 amino acids. Treatment in this sample: 19 received Ad26.COV2.S at low or high dose, single or two shots; roughly five received placebo; per-sample allocation not given. Vaccine and placebo recipients were sampled on day 63 after the first injection. Turning to this clone: Its antigen is unidentified.

The repertoire was sequenced with immunoSEQ multiplex PCR; TCRdb's copy has only in-frame clones and lacks some. The table lists about 350,000 clones, roughly nine tenths of them singletons. V and J are TRBV19 and TRBJ1-2, with no clear D. Specimen: peripheral blood, collected in a trial of Ad26.COV2.S vaccine versus placebo. This receptor was obtained from a person aged 18 to 65 who received the Ad26.COV2.S COVID-19 vaccine or a placebo. Here the CDR3 reads CASNSGSDYGYTF. Written as DNA, the CDR3 is TGTGCCAGTAATTCGGGTAGCGACTATGGCTACACCTTC.